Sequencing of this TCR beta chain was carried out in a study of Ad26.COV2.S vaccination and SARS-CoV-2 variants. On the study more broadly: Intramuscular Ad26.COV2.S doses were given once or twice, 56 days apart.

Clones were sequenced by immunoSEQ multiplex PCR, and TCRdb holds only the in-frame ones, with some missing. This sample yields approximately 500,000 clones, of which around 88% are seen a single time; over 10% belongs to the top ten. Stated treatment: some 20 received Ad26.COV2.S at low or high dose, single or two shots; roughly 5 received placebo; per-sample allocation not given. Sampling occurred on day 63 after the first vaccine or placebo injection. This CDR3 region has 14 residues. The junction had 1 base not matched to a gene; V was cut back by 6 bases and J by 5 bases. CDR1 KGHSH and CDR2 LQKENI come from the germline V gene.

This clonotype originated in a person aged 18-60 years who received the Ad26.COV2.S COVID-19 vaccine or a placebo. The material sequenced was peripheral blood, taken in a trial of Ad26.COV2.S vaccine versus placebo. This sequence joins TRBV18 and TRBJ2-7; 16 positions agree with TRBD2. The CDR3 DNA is TGTGCCAGCTCGGGACTAGCGGGAGGGGACGAGCAGTACTTC. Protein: CASSGLAGGDEQYF.